The source of this T cell receptor (beta chain) is a study of cytomegalovirus exposure and HLA in healthy donors. Concerning this clone: Antigen: not known.

The PCR had 60 Vbeta and 13 Jbeta primers. Clones were read by immunoSEQ multiplex PCR, and TCRdb kept only the in-frame ones, dropping some. The sample records over 80,000 clones, 60% to 85% being singletons. Overall study results and limits: Listed as cytomegalovirus-associated were over 150 TCR beta chains. Sequence variants that were highly shared formed a cluster that was likely a sequencing artifact.

Germline V gene data show CDR1 as MNHEY and CDR2 as SMNVEV (reference sequence). V was shortened by 5 bases and J by 0 bases, with 13 bases between the two germline ends. This CDR3 is 16 amino acids long. This sequence joins TRBV27 and TRBJ1-4; D remains unclear. The sequence was obtained from a man in his sixties in good health and CMV-seropositive. What was sequenced was PBMCs. In DNA form, the CDR3 reads TGTGCCAGCAGTCGAAGCCTCGGGGCAACTAATGAAAAACTGTTTTTT. It encodes CASSRSLGATNEKLFF.